This T cell receptor beta chain originates from a study of a mutant IDH1 vaccine in newly diagnosed glioma. Background on the study: Of the patients given treatment, approximately 60% were male and around 38% were female, and a mean age of about 44 years was recorded. Patients were pretreated with radiotherapy, temozolomide, or both, mostly both. Notes on the study in general: In 80% to 95% of patients, immune responses induced by the vaccine occurred.

Points on this clone: Its antigen is unknown.

Sequencing used immunoSEQ multiplex PCR; TCRdb keeps in-frame clones, though not all of them. The sample includes about 34,000 clones, about 80% of them seen just once. Indicated time point: baseline, week 1 (first vaccination visit). Noted treatment: pre-vaccination baseline after standard-of-care therapy. Here the sequenced sample was peripheral blood mononuclear cells (PBMCs), taken from a glioma patient treated with radiotherapy, temozolomide or both. This clonotype was sampled from a man aged 50-60 years with glioma. Some clones in this sample may be carry-over from other donors' samples.

CDR3 region: CASSLSSRLVTADTQYF. The CDR3, as DNA: TGCGCCAGCAGCTTGTCCTCTCGACTAGTTACAGCAGATACGCAGTATTTT. The chain recombines TRBV5-1 with TRBJ2-3; D might be TRBD2 (6 bases). Trimming took off 1 base at V and 4 bases at J, with 19 bases between the two ends. The CDR3 sequence is 17 residues long. Germline CDR1 and CDR2: SGHRS and YFSETQ.